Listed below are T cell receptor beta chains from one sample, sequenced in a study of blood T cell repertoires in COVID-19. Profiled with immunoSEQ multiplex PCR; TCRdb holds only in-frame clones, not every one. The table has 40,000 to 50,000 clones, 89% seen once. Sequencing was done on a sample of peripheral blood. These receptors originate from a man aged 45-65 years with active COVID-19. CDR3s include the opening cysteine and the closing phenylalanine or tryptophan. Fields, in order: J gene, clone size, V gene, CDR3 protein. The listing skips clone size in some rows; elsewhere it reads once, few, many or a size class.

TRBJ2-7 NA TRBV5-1 CASSLGGSGSYEQYF
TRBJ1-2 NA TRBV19 CATPRKVGRGFSVNYGYTF
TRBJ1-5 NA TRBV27 CASSLYRGGQPQHF
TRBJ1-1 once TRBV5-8 CASSLGATEAFF
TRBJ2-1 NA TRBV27 CASSPTSYNEQFF
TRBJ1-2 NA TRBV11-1 CASSFPGAGSYGYTF
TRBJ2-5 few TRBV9 CASSYGQQQETQYF
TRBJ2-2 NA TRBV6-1 CASSEQTLNTGELFF
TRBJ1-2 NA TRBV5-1 CASSSSTGGYGYTF
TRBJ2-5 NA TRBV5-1 CASSWGAEQETQYF
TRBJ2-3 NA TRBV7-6 CASSLGLVAGTSDTQYF
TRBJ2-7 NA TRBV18 CASSPPKPGGYQYF
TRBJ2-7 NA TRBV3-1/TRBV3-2 CASSHDGKSEQYF
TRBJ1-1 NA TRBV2 CASSEVLQGSTEAFF
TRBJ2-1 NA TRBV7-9 CASRITLAGGIHNEQFF
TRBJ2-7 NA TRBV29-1 CSVEEGLAGVGEQYF
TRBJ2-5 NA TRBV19 CASSPRGLALKETQYF
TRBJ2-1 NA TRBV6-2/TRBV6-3 CASSYEGNEQFF
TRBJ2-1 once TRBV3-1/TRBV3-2 CASSQDQAASYNEQFF
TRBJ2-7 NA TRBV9 CASSVYGSGGSLDEQYF
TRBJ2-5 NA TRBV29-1 CSGQLSGETQYF
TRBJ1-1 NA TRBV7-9 CASSVGQGTEAFF
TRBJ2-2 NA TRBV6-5 CASTAGVTGELFF
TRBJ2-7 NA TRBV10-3 CASRQGASVEQYF
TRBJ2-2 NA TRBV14 CASSQVRGRTGELFF
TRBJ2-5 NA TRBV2 CASIAGETQYF
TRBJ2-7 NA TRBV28 CASVRGLGEEQYF
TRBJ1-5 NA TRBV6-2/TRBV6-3 CASSISVRGNQPQHF
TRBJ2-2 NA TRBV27 CASSPTGPNTGELFF
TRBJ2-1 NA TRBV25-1 CASSEVVINEQFF
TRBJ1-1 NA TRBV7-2 CASSWTGEITEAFF
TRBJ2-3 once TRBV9 CASSVRATDTQYF
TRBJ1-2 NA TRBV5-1 CASSTTGDYGYTF
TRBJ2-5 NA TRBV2 CASSISRREGETQYF
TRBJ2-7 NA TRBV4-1 CASSQGTDYEQYF
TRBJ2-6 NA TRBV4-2 CASSRQIVGDREMAGANVLTF
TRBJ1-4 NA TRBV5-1 CASSLGDYSEKLFF
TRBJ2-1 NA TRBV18 CASSPQTGASEQFF
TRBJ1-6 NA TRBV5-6 CASSSDRDDSPLHF
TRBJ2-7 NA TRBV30 CASGSSYEQYF
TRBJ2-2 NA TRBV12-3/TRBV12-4 CASGLNTGELFF
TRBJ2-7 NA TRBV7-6 CASSFGTGGSYEQYF
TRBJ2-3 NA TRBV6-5 CASSFISGFSDTQYF
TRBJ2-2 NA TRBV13 CASRPTLAGAGELFF
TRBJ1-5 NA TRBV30 CAWSVADNQPQHF
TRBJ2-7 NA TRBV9 CASSLGGEPEQYF
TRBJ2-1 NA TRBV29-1 CSVEDFLAGVNEQFF
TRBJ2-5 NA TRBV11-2 CASSYRGGQETQYF
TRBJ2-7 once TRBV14 CASSQYTGNYEQYF
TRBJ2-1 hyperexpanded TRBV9 CASSVDVNEQFF
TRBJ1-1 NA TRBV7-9 CASSLAWQSNTEAFF